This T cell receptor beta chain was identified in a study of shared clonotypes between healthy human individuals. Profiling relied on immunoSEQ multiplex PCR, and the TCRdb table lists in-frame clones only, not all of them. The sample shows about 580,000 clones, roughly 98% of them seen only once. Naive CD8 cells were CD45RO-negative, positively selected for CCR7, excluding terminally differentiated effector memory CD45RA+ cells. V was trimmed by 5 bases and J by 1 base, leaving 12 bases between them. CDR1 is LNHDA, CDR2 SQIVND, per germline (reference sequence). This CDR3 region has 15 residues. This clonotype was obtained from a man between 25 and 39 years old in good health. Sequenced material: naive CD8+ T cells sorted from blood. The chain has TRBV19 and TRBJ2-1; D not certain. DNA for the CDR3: TGTGCCAGTAGTGCACCCCGAAATTCCTACAATGAGCAGTTCTTC. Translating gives CASSAPRNSYNEQFF. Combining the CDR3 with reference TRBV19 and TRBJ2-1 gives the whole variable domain DGGITQSPKYLFRKEGQNVTLSCEQNLNHDAMYWYRQDPGQGLRLIYYSQIVNDFQKGDIAEGYSVSREKKESFPLTVTSAQKNPTAFYLCASSAPRNSYNEQFFGPGTRLTVL.